Below are 18 T cell receptor beta chains sequenced from a single sample in a study of blood T cell repertoires in COVID-19. This table comes from immunoSEQ multiplex PCR, and its TCRdb copy is limited to in-frame clones, with some not included. The sample contains 27,000 or so clones, 80% to 90% of which appear only once. Sequencing was carried out using peripheral blood. The receptors shown here come from a human donor in a cohort sampled during active COVID-19.

The CDR3 region is CASSPGTGSWGSGNYGYTF. The CDR3 bases are TGCGCCAGCAGCCCGGGCACAGGGTCATGGGGGTCCGGTAACTATGGCTACACCTTC. The chain joins TRBV5-1 to TRBJ1-2, with a possible D match to TRBD1 (6 bases). V lost 4 bases to trimming and J lost 1 base, with 26 bases between them. Germline CDR1 SGHRS, CDR2 YFSETQ. CDR3 size: 19 residues. The full variable domain, its missing parts supplied by reference TRBV5-1 and TRBJ1-2, is KAGVTQTPRYLIKTRGQQVTLSCSPISGHRSVSWYQQTPGQGLQFLFEYFSETQRNKGNFPGRFSGRQFSNSRSEMNVSTLELGDSALYLCASSPGTGSWGSGNYGYTFGSGTRLTVV.

Comments on this clone: A junction boundary mismatches the germline segment, possibly from a read error. This chain links TRBV18 with TRBJ1-1, with unresolved D. From germline, CDR1 is KGHSH and CDR2 LQKENI. This CDR3 is built from 13 residues. CDR3 amino acids: CASSPRENAEAFF. The CDR3 DNA follows: TGTGCCAGCTCACCTCGAGAGAACGCTGAAGCTTTCTTT. Complete variable domain (other parts from reference TRBV18 and TRBJ1-1): NAGVMQNPRHLVRRRGQEARLRCSPMKGHSHVYWYRQLPEEGLKFMVYLQKENIIDESGMPKERFSAEFPKEGPSILRIQQVVRGDSAAYFCASSPRENAEAFFGQGTRLTVV.

The chain is built from TRBV21-1 and TRBJ2-7; no DNA check was done on the table's D call, TRBD1. TRBV21-1 is termed a pseudogene. CDR3 length equals 16 residues. This chain's CDR3 is CASSKIGTGVTYEQYF. DNA of the CDR3: TGTGCCAGCAGCAAAATAGGGACAGGGGTTACCTACGAGCAGTACTTC.

V usage is TRBV5-1 and J usage is TRBJ2-3, with D possibly matching TRBD1 (6 bases). CDR1 is SGHRS, CDR2 YFSETQ, per germline. The ends were cut back, 0 bases at V and 5 bases at J, with 13 bases in the middle. The CDR3 is 15 residues long. The CDR3 region is CASSLAGGYRDTQYF. The CDR3 nucleotides read TGCGCCAGCAGCTTGGCTGGGGGCTATAGAGATACGCAGTATTTT.

The rearrangement joins TRBV6-1 to TRBJ2-5; 7 nucleotides line up with TRBD1. This CDR3 is built from 15 residues. Looked up from germline, CDR1 is MNHNS and CDR2 is SASEGT. Unmatched junction bases numbered 5, after V lost 3 bases and J lost 1 base. The CDR3 reads CASSESSGGQETQYF. The CDR3 coding sequence is TGTGCCAGCAGTGAGTCGTCAGGGGGCCAAGAGACCCAGTACTTC.

The chain employs TRBV5-4 and TRBJ2-5, with 14 nucleotides matching TRBD2. Losses at the gene ends were 4 bases for V and 2 bases for J; bases not matched to a gene: 7. This CDR3 contains 17 residues. CDR1 is SGHNT and CDR2 is YYREEE in the germline V gene (reference sequence). CDR3 in DNA: TGTGCCAGCAGCCCGGGACTAGCGGGGGCTCGACAAGAGACCCAGTACTTC. Translating gives CASSPGLAGARQETQYF.

J is TRBJ1-3 and V is TRBV6-6; 7 nucleotides agree with TRBD1. The CDR3 totals 16 residues. Germline V gives CDR1 MNHNY, CDR2 SVGAGI (reference sequence). Trimming cost V 2 bases and J 4 bases; bases outside gene matches: 8. The CDR3 loop reads CASSYVDRVSGNTIYF. CDR3 DNA: TGTGCCAGCAGTTACGTCGACAGGGTTTCCGGAAACACCATATATTTT.

V usage is TRBV6-6 and J usage is TRBJ2-5, with TRBD2 matching 8 bases. This CDR3 is 15 amino acids long. Per germline, CDR1 MNHNY and CDR2 SVGAGI (reference sequence). V was pared by 2 bases and J by 3 bases, with 5 bases of the junction left unmatched. CDR3 DNA sequence: TGTGCCAGCAGTTACGGGGATAGCGGGAAAGAGACCCAGTACTTC. This gives the protein CASSYGDSGKETQYF.

This clone was counted once. This chain connects TRBV3-1 (or the pseudogene TRBV3-2) to TRBJ2-3, with 9 positions matching TRBD2. The CDR3 is 19 residues long. V trimming: 0 bases; J trimming: 5 bases; junction bases outside the gene matches: 15. Germline lookup yields CDR1 LGHDT and CDR2 YNNKEL (reference sequence). The CDR3 DNA sequence: TGTGCCAGCAGCCAAGAGGCAGCGGGGGGAGGCTTTTTGTTAGATACGCAGTATTTT. Translating it yields CASSQEAAGGGFLLDTQYF.

This rearrangement joins TRBV7-6 to TRBJ2-3; 7 nucleotides line up with TRBD1. This CDR3 spans 14 amino acids. The germline CDR1 and CDR2 sequences are SGHVS and FNYEAQ. Trimming removed 7 bases from V and 0 bases from J; junction bases left unmatched: 4. As DNA, the CDR3 is TGTGCCAGCACACAGGGGTTTAGCACAGATACGCAGTATTTT. This codes for CASTQGFSTDTQYF.

This rearrangement joins TRBV19 to TRBJ2-7, with 9 bases identical to TRBD1. The germline CDR1 and CDR2 sequences are LNHDA and SQIVND (reference sequence). CDR3 size: 14 residues. Germline trimming cut 4 bases from V and 4 bases from J; bases unmatched to any gene: 5. The CDR3 nucleotides are TGTGCCAGTAGTAAACGACAGGGGGGGTACGAGCAGTACTTC. Translated: CASSKRQGGYEQYF.

This clone was counted between two and nine times. V usage is TRBV11-3 and J usage is TRBJ2-7; 8 bases map to TRBD1. V lost 3 bases and J lost 5; bases outside the gene matches: 6. The germline V gene has CDR1 SGHNT and CDR2 YENEEA. The CDR3 runs to 14 residues. This chain's CDR3 is CASSFSGTGNEQYF. The CDR3, as DNA: TGTGCCAGCAGCTTTAGTGGGACAGGCAACGAGCAGTACTTC.

V and J are TRBV9 and TRBJ1-1; D possibly corresponds to TRBD1 (5 bases). CDR1 SGDLS and CDR2 YYNGEE come from the germline V gene. Trimming shortened V by 0 bases and J by 8 bases, and 11 bases separated the two germline ends. CDR3 length equals 13 residues. In DNA form, the CDR3 reads TGTGCCAGCAGCGTAGAGCTAAAGGGGGAAGCTTTCTTT. Its protein product is CASSVELKGEAFF.

The chain carries TRBV2 and TRBJ2-1; 13 positions match TRBD2. The CDR3 is made up of 17 amino acids. V trimming: 6 bases; J trimming: 3 bases; junction bases outside the gene matches: 8. Germline V gene sequence: CDR1 SNHLY, CDR2 FYNNEI. The CDR3 DNA is TGTGCCAGCAGCTACTCAGGACTAGCGGGGGTCTACAATGAGCAGTTCTTC. It is translated as CASSYSGLAGVYNEQFF.

The V call is TRBV5-1, the J call TRBJ2-5; TRBD1 matches 7 bases. From germline, CDR1 is SGHRS and CDR2 YFSETQ. V gave up 3 bases and J gave up 2 bases; unmatched junction bases: 1. The CDR3 is made up of 13 amino acids. CDR3 in amino acids: CASSWDSQETQYF. The DNA for the CDR3 is TGCGCCAGCAGCTGGGACAGTCAAGAGACCCAGTACTTC.

V and J are TRBV5-1 and TRBJ1-3; 8 bases fit TRBD1. The germline V gene encodes CDR1 SGHRS and CDR2 YFSETQ. This CDR3 has 14 amino acids. Unmatched junction bases numbered 6, after V lost 3 bases and J lost 7 bases. The CDR3 loop reads CASSSDRESNTIYF. The CDR3 nucleotides read TGCGCCAGCAGCTCGGACAGGGAGAGTAACACCATATATTTT.

The chain joins TRBV3-1 (or the pseudogene TRBV3-2) to TRBJ1-1; a possible D gene is TRBD1 (5 bases). This CDR3 is built from 16 residues. The germline V gene has CDR1 LGHDT and CDR2 YNNKEL (reference sequence). Trimming took 0 bases from V and 11 from J, leaving 22 bases between them. Here the CDR3 reads CASSQDIRGRVFDAFF. The DNA of the CDR3 is TGTGCCAGCAGCCAAGATATAAGGGGCCGAGTATTCGATGCTTTCTTT.

The genes are TRBV5-4 and TRBJ1-1; 7 bases are a match to TRBD1. The CDR3 has 12 residues. Germline V gene data show CDR1 as SGHNT and CDR2 as YYREEE (reference sequence). V lost 4 bases, J lost 6 bases, and 3 bases stayed unmatched. The CDR3 nucleotides read TGTGCCAGCAGCGGAGACAGGGCTGAAGCTTTCTTT. Protein: CASSGDRAEAFF. Drawing the rest from reference TRBV5-4 and TRBJ1-1, the complete variable domain is ETGVTQSPTHLIKTRGQQVTLRCSSQSGHNTVSWYQQALGQGPQFIFQYYREEENGRGNFPPRFSGLQFPNYSSELNVNALELDDSALYLCASSGDRAEAFFGQGTRLTVV.